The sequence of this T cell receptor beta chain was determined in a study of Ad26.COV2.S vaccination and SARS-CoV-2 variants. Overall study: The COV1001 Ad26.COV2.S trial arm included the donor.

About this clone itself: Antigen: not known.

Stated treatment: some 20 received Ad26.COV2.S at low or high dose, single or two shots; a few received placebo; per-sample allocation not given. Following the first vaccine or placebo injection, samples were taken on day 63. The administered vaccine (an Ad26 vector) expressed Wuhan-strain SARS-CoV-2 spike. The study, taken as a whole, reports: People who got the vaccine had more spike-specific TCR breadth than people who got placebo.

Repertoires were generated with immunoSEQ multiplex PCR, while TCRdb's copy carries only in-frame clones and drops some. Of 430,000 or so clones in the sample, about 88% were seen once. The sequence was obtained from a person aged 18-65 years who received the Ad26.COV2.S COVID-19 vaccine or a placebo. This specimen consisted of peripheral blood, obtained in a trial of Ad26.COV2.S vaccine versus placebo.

CDR3 amino acids: CASSQDREKLFF. CDR3 bases: TGTGCCAGCAGCCAAGATCGGGAAAAACTGTTTTTT. The chain combines TRBV4-2 with TRBJ1-4; the D is unclear. The germline V gene has CDR1 LGHNA and CDR2 YNFKEQ. The length of the CDR3 is 12 residues. The V end was cut by 0 bases, the J end by 8 bases, with 4 bases between.